Following are 25 T cell receptor beta chains from one sample sequenced in a study of T cells in Graves' hyperthyroidism and ophthalmopathy. Amplified TCR beta CDR3 regions derived from RNA transcripts. HTBI primers were employed in a first-round RT-PCR of the TCR CDR3. From the multiplex PCR reads, TCRdb called clonotypes with MiXCR, one entry per CDR3 protein. In the table there are about 400,000 distinct CDR3 sequences, roughly 14% of which are singletons. The sample was blood. These receptors were obtained from a man between 18 and 29 years old with Graves' ophthalmopathy.

CDR3 sequence reads: CASSHVTRGAAFVYF. In DNA, the CDR3 is TGCGCCAGCAGCCATGTTACGCGGGGGGCCGCCTTTGTGTATTTT. The chain carries TRBV4-1 and TRBJ2-3, with 8 bases that match TRBD2. The trim removed 3 bases at V and 14 bases at J, leaving 16 bases unmatched. The CDR3 extends over 15 amino acids. Germline values: CDR1 MGHRA, CDR2 YSYEKL.

The chain is built from TRBV27 and TRBJ2-1; 13 bases match TRBD2. The germline V gene has CDR1 MNHEY and CDR2 SMNVEV (reference sequence). V lost 8 bases, J lost 7 bases, and 8 bases stayed unmatched. The CDR3 spans 15 residues. CDR3 DNA: TGTGCCAGCTCCACTAGCGGGGGGGCGAAGAATGAGCAGTTCTTC. It is translated as CASSTSGGAKNEQFF.

The sample holds many counts of this clonotype. The chain carries TRBV18 and TRBJ1-5; maybe TRBD1 (5 bases). The germline V gene encodes CDR1 KGHSH and CDR2 LQKENI. The CDR3 consists of 15 residues. V lost 5 bases and J lost 5, with 16 bases in between. CDR3 protein: CASSMGTGLDQPQHF. The CDR3, as DNA: TGTGCCAGCTCAATGGGGACGGGACTAGATCAGCCCCAGCATTTT.

This clonotype was seen ten or more times. V gene TRBV11-2 combines with J gene TRBJ2-1; TRBD1 matches at 9 bases. Germline V lookup: CDR1 SGHAT, CDR2 FQNNGV. The CDR3 loop spans 16 amino acids. After removal of 5 bases from V and 10 bases from J, the junction contained 15 bases not matched to a gene. DNA of the CDR3: TGTGCCAGCAGCCCCAACAGGGGGACAGGGAAGGGCGAGCAGTTCTTC. Its translation: CASSPNRGTGKGEQFF.

This clonotype appeared a few times. The rearrangement joins TRBV7-9 to TRBJ2-6, with TRBD1 matching 9 bases. The germline gives CDR1 SEHNR, CDR2 FQNEAQ (reference sequence). This CDR3 is built from 15 residues. CDR3 in DNA: TGTGGAGTCTGGACAGGGGAAAGTGGGGCCAACGTCCTGACTTTC. This encodes CGVWTGESGANVLTF. Full variable domain (outside the CDR3, taken from reference TRBV7-9 and TRBJ2-6): DTGVSQNPRHKITKRGQNVTFRCDPISEHNRLYWYRQTLGQGPEFLTYFQNEAQLEKSRLLSDRFSAERPKGSFSTLEIQRTEQGDSAMYLCGVWTGESGANVLTFGAGSRLTVL.

This clonotype was observed many times. This chain uses TRBV18 with TRBJ2-5, with 7 bases identical to TRBD1. Trimming cost V 0 bases and J 5 bases; bases outside gene matches: 3. This CDR3 is built from 14 residues. CDR1 and CDR2 (germline): KGHSH, LQKENI. The CDR3 nucleotides read TGTGCCAGCTCACCACCTGACAGGGTTGAGACCCAGTACTTC. Encoded protein: CASSPPDRVETQYF. Full variable domain (rest looked up from reference TRBV18 and TRBJ2-5): NAGVMQNPRHLVRRRGQEARLRCSPMKGHSHVYWYRQLPEEGLKFMVYLQKENIIDESGMPKERFSAEFPKEGPSILRIQQVVRGDSAAYFCASSPPDRVETQYFGPGTRLLVL.

Many counts were recorded for this clonotype. The chain carries TRBV12-3 or TRBV12-4 and TRBJ2-5; 8 bases are shared with TRBD2. V lost 4 bases, J lost 1 base, and 11 bases stayed unmatched. The CDR3 sequence is 17 residues long. CDR3 in amino acids: CASSSSPGLDIQETQYF. The DNA for the CDR3 is TGTGCCAGCAGTTCCTCTCCGGGACTAGACATCCAAGAGACCCAGTACTTC.

This clonotype was detected many times. The rearrangement links TRBV5-1 to TRBJ1-5, with a weak D call TRBD1 (5 bases). This CDR3 contains 16 residues. V was shortened by 0 bases and J by 0 bases, with 10 bases between the two germline ends. The V gene's germline CDR1 is SGHRS and CDR2 YFSETQ. CDR3 DNA: TGCGCCAGCAGCTTGGCGGGGGTGAATAGCAATCAGCCCCAGCATTTT. It codes for CASSLAGVNSNQPQHF.

This clonotype has ten or more counts. DNA for the CDR3: TGCGCCAGCAGCTTGGAGTCTAGCGGGAGTATCTACGAGCAGTACTTC. Translated: CASSLESSGSIYEQYF. The chain links TRBV5-1 to TRBJ2-7; 10 bases align to TRBD2. This CDR3 has 16 residues. Trimming took 0 bases from V and 3 from J; bases not matched to a gene: 6. Germline CDR1 and CDR2: SGHRS and YFSETQ. Based on the CDR3 plus reference TRBV5-1 and TRBJ2-7, the full variable domain is KAGVTQTPRYLIKTRGQQVTLSCSPISGHRSVSWYQQTPGQGLQFLFEYFSETQRNKGNFPGRFSGRQFSNSRSEMNVSTLELGDSALYLCASSLESSGSIYEQYFGPGTRLTVT.

This clonotype was found many times. V gene TRBV27 combines with J gene TRBJ1-2; possible D gene TRBD1, 5 bases. V was pared by 6 bases and J by 4 bases, with 15 bases between. Germline CDR1 reads MNHEY; CDR2 reads SMNVEV (reference sequence). The CDR3 extends over 14 amino acids. The CDR3 reads CASRGTAAAYGYTF. The CDR3 bases are TGTGCCAGCAGGGGGACGGCGGCGGCCTATGGCTACACCTTC.

This clonotype came up many times. The chain employs TRBV5-1 and TRBJ2-5, with D possibly being TRBD2 (6 bases). The CDR3 is 15 residues long. Trimming removed 4 bases at V and 4 bases at J, with 17 bases between. Germline CDR1 reads SGHRS; CDR2 reads YFSETQ. The DNA for the CDR3 is TGCGCCAGCAGCCAATCACTTGGGGGGAGAGAGACCCAGTACTTC. Protein product: CASSQSLGGRETQYF.

This clonotype was seen many times. The chain recombines TRBV3-1 with TRBJ2-7, with no clear D. The germline V gene encodes CDR1 LGHDT and CDR2 YNNKEL (reference sequence). V lost 0 bases and J lost 6, with 9 bases in between. The CDR3 loop spans 13 amino acids. The CDR3 protein is CASSQDLRTEQYF. CDR3 coding DNA: TGTGCCAGCAGCCAAGATCTCCGGACCGAGCAGTACTTC.

This clonotype showed up many times. The J gene is TRBJ2-3, the V gene TRBV29-1; TRBD2 matches 7 bases. Looked up from germline, CDR1 is SQVTM and CDR2 is ANQGSEA. This CDR3 has 17 amino acids. With V trimmed by 6 bases and J by 1 base, 16 bases remained unmatched. This chain's CDR3 is CSVPLGGYGLGTDTQYF. In DNA, the CDR3 is TGCAGCGTGCCACTCGGGGGGTACGGTTTGGGCACAGATACGCAGTATTTT.

This clonotype has ten or more counts. The rearrangement links TRBV7-3 to TRBJ2-1; TRBD1 aligns across 10 bases. The germline CDR1 and CDR2 sequences are SGHTA and FQGTGA. Trimming cost V 4 bases and J 7 bases; bases outside gene matches: 4. This CDR3 has 14 residues. The CDR3 reads CASSSGTGENEQFF. CDR3 nucleotide sequence: TGTGCCAGCAGCTCTGGGACAGGGGAGAATGAGCAGTTCTTC.

This clonotype was seen repeatedly, ten times or more. This CDR3 is CATSRGDYGTYNEQFF. For the CDR3, the DNA is TGTGCCACCAGCAGAGGGGACTACGGCACCTACAATGAGCAGTTCTTC. The V call is TRBV15, the J call TRBJ2-1; 7 bases align to TRBD2. V lost 1 base, J lost 2 bases, and 5 bases stayed unmatched. Germline V lookup: CDR1 LNHNV, CDR2 YYDKDF (reference sequence). This CDR3 contains 16 residues.

This clonotype was observed at least ten times. The V gene is TRBV6-1, the J gene TRBJ1-2; the D is unclear. V dropped 1 base and J dropped 1 base, with 19 bases sitting between them. This CDR3 comprises 18 residues. In germline, CDR1 is MNHNS, CDR2 SASEGT. The CDR3 DNA follows: TGTGCCAGCAGTGAAGAACCCCCCCCGACTGTTTATAACTATGGCTACACCTTC. It encodes CASSEEPPPTVYNYGYTF.

This clonotype appeared many times. The rearrangement links TRBV11-2 to TRBJ1-1; D is undetermined. This CDR3 comprises 14 residues. The V end was cut by 7 bases, the J end by 4 bases, with 16 bases between. Germline V lookup: CDR1 SGHAT, CDR2 FQNNGV. The CDR3: CASIPTAGSTEAFF. CDR3 DNA: TGTGCCAGCATCCCGACGGCTGGGAGCACTGAAGCTTTCTTT.

This clonotype was recorded many times. The chain is built from TRBV6-1 and TRBJ1-5, with 11 bases matching TRBD1. CDR3 length: 15 amino acids. The ends lost 6 bases at V and 1 base at J; junction bases unmatched: 2. The germline V gene encodes CDR1 MNHNS and CDR2 SASEGT. The CDR3 here is CASRGQGASNQPQHF. In nucleotides, the CDR3 is TGTGCCAGCAGAGGACAGGGGGCAAGCAATCAGCCCCAGCATTTT.

This clonotype was seen many times. CDR3 nucleotides: TGTGCCTGGAGTGTACCGGAGCGGGAGGGACGAGAGACCCAGTACTTC. This encodes CAWSVPEREGRETQYF. The J gene is TRBJ2-5, the V gene TRBV30; the match to TRBD2 covers 10 bases. V was pared by 0 bases and J by 4 bases, with 8 bases of the junction left unmatched. Looked up from germline, CDR1 is GTSNPN and CDR2 is SVGIG (reference sequence). The CDR3 sequence is 16 residues long.

This clonotype was counted ten times or more. The CDR3 coding sequence is TGCAGTGCTAGAGTGGAGGGATGGGAAGAGACCCAGTACTTC. It codes for CSARVEGWEETQYF. This chain connects TRBV20-1 to TRBJ2-5, with D possibly matching TRBD2 (6 bases). The germline V gene encodes CDR1 DFQATT and CDR2 SNEGSKA (reference sequence). The CDR3 is 14 amino acids. Trimming cost V 1 base and J 3 bases, with 12 bases left between them.

This clonotype was seen at least ten times. This may be a read error: a much more frequent sequence differs by one nucleotide. The gene calls are TRBV5-1 and TRBJ1-1; weak D call: TRBD1 (6 bases). Germline assignment: CDR1 SGHRS and CDR2 YFSETQ. V dropped 1 base and J dropped 3 bases, with 7 bases sitting between them. This CDR3 comprises 13 residues. The CDR3 nucleotides are TGCGCCAGCAGCTTGAAGGGGGACACTGAAGCTTTCTTT. Protein sequence: CASSLKGDTEAFF. Full variable domain (remainder filled in from reference TRBV5-1 and TRBJ1-1): KAGVTQTPRYLIKTRGQQVTLSCSPISGHRSVSWYQQTPGQGLQFLFEYFSETQRNKGNFPGRFSGRQFSNSRSEMNVSTLELGDSALYLCASSLKGDTEAFFGQGTRLTVV.

A few counts support this clonotype. V and J are TRBV7-9 and TRBJ2-7, with 11 positions matching TRBD2. Looked up from germline, CDR1 is SEHNR and CDR2 is FQNEAQ (reference sequence). V gave up 5 bases and J gave up 2 bases; unmatched junction bases: 11. This CDR3 region has 17 residues. CDR3 DNA sequence: TGTGCCAGCAGCGGAGGTAGCGGGGGGGCGGTGCCCTACGAGCAGTACTTC. Translating it yields CASSGGSGGAVPYEQYF.

This clonotype was seen repeatedly, ten times or more. The rearrangement links TRBV3-1 to TRBJ1-3; D ambiguous. The germline V gene encodes CDR1 LGHDT and CDR2 YNNKEL (reference sequence). CDR3 size: 13 residues. V lost 7 bases to trimming and J lost 0 bases, with 7 bases between them. The CDR3 region is CASTGRSGNTIYF. Written as DNA, the CDR3 is TGTGCCAGCACTGGCCGCTCTGGAAACACCATATATTTT.

A few counts support this clonotype. The chain has TRBV6-2 or TRBV6-3 and TRBJ2-3, with 8 positions matching TRBD1. Trimming cost V 4 bases and J 5 bases; bases outside gene matches: 14. This CDR3 region has 17 residues. Per germline, CDR1 MNHEY and CDR2 SVGEGT. In nucleotides, the CDR3 is TGTGCCAGCAGTTCCCTGAATTGGGACAGGAAGGTAGATACGCAGTATTTT. Its protein product is CASSSLNWDRKVDTQYF.

This clonotype came up a few times. The chain couples TRBV27 to TRBJ2-1; D remains ambiguous. Germline values: CDR1 MNHEY, CDR2 SMNVEV (reference sequence). V gave up 3 bases and J gave up 7 bases, with 16 bases separating them. The CDR3 has 15 amino acids. For the CDR3, the DNA is TGTGCCAGCAGTTTCGGGCTGCCTCTTTTAAATGAGCAGTTCTTC. As protein: CASSFGLPLLNEQFF.